Each of the 24 T cell receptor beta chains below was sequenced from the same sample in a study of cytomegalovirus exposure and HLA in healthy donors. The PCR made use of 60 Vbeta and 13 Jbeta primers. Profiling relied on immunoSEQ multiplex PCR, and the TCRdb table lists in-frame clones only, not all of them. The table shows roughly 80,000 clones, with around three quarters occurring only once. The sequenced sample was PBMCs. The source is a male donor in good health and CMV-seropositive.

This clone came up a few times. This chain links TRBV2 with TRBJ1-6, with TRBD1 identical over 7 bases. The germline V gene has CDR1 SNHLY and CDR2 FYNNEI. CDR3 size: 14 residues. V trimming: 6 bases; J trimming: 9 bases; junction bases outside the gene matches: 8. CDR3 sequence reads: CASRRDRQASPLHF. The CDR3 nucleotides read TGTGCCAGCAGAAGGGACAGACAAGCTTCACCCCTCCACTTT.

J is TRBJ1-4 and V is TRBV9; tentative D call: TRBD1 (6 bases). The CDR3 has 16 amino acids. CDR1 and CDR2 from the germline V gene are SGDLS and YYNGEE. Trimming stripped 1 base from V and 6 bases from J, with 16 bases between. CDR3: CASSVSFSQGDEKLFF. CDR3 in DNA: TGTGCCAGCAGCGTAAGTTTTTCACAGGGAGATGAAAAACTGTTTTTT.

The gene calls are TRBV28 and TRBJ2-7; weak D call: TRBD2 (5 bases). The V gene's germline CDR1 is MDHEN and CDR2 SYDVKM. V lost 6 bases and J 2 bases, leaving 17 bases between the germline ends. The CDR3 contains 15 residues. This CDR3 reads CASRKRPTGAYEQYF. CDR3 bases: TGTGCCAGCAGGAAAAGACCTACCGGGGCCTACGAGCAGTACTTC.

The gene calls are TRBV27 and TRBJ2-1, with 10 bases aligning to TRBD2. V trimming: 3 bases; J trimming: 3 bases; junction bases outside the gene matches: 11. This CDR3 has 18 amino acids. Germline CDR1 and CDR2: MNHEY and SMNVEV (reference sequence). The CDR3 DNA is TGTGCCAGCAGTTTTAGGGCTAGCGGGAGAGGAATCTACAATGAGCAGTTCTTC. Protein product: CASSFRASGRGIYNEQFF.

This clone was recorded a few times. Other DNA sequences of this sample code for an identical CDR3. This chain connects TRBV4-2 to TRBJ1-5, with a tentative D call TRBD1 (6 bases). This CDR3 region has 15 residues. Germline CDR1 LGHNA, CDR2 YNFKEQ. V shed 0 bases and J shed 4 bases, with 10 bases lying between them. DNA for the CDR3: TGTGCCAGCAGCCAAGAACAGGGCCCAAATCAGCCCCAGCATTTT. Its protein product is CASSQEQGPNQPQHF.

This chain joins TRBV7-2 and TRBJ2-7; 11 bases are a match to TRBD2. The V and J ends lost 1 base and 7 bases, in that order; junction bases with no gene match: 9. Germline V gene data show CDR1 as SGHTA and CDR2 as FQGNSA. The CDR3 runs to 16 residues. The CDR3, as DNA: TGTGCCAGCAGCTTAGGGGGACTAGCGGCCTCGGAGGAGCAGTACTTC. Protein product: CASSLGGLAASEEQYF.

V usage is TRBV28 and J usage is TRBJ2-7; perhaps TRBD2 as D (6 bases). V was shortened by 3 bases and J by 0 bases, with 12 bases between the two germline ends. From germline, CDR1 is MDHEN and CDR2 SYDVKM. The CDR3 runs 15 residues. DNA of the CDR3: TGTGCCAGCAGTTTGGGGGGTCCAAACTCCTACGAGCAGTACTTC. This codes for CASSLGGPNSYEQYF.

In DNA form, the CDR3 reads TGTGCCAGCAGATTGGGACAGGGCGGAACTAATTCACCCCTCCACTTT. This encodes CASRLGQGGTNSPLHF. This chain uses TRBV6-6 with TRBJ1-6; 9 bases are a match to TRBD1. The V and J ends lost 6 bases and 6 bases, in that order; junction bases with no gene match: 9. The V gene's germline CDR1 is MNHNY and CDR2 SVGAGI (reference sequence). There are 16 residues in the CDR3.

The gene calls are TRBV5-8 and TRBJ1-1, with TRBD1 as a possible D gene (5 bases). The V end was cut by 1 base, the J end by 1 base, with 11 bases between. This CDR3 spans 15 amino acids. Looked up from germline, CDR1 is SGHTS and CDR2 is YDEGEE. The CDR3 spells CASSLTGRANTEAFF. The CDR3, as DNA: TGTGCCAGCAGCTTGACGGGCAGGGCGAACACTGAAGCTTTCTTT.

The chain carries TRBV5-4 and TRBJ2-2; D ambiguous. V was trimmed by 10 bases and J by 3 bases, leaving 7 bases between them. This CDR3 comprises 11 residues. Germline V gene data show CDR1 as SGHNT and CDR2 as YYREEE (reference sequence). The CDR3 bases are TGTGCCTCCACGGACACCGGGGAGCTGTTTTTT. This gives the protein CASTDTGELFF.

This clone was seen a handful of times. The rearrangement joins TRBV14 to TRBJ2-5, with a tentative D call TRBD1 (6 bases). The CDR3 is 16 amino acids. V lost 1 base and J 7 bases, leaving 19 bases between the germline ends. CDR1 SGHDN and CDR2 FVKESK come from the germline V gene. CDR3 in DNA: TGTGCCAGCAGCCAAGGGGGGCAGGACGCCGGTTGGACCCAGTACTTC. This translates into CASSQGGQDAGWTQYF.

The J gene is TRBJ2-7, the V gene TRBV7-2; 8 nucleotides match TRBD2. This CDR3 comprises 15 residues. In germline, CDR1 is SGHTA, CDR2 FQGNSA. V gave up 6 bases and J gave up 2 bases; unmatched junction bases: 9. The CDR3 region has the DNA TGTGCCAGCAGTCCCACTAGCGGTAGGGCCTACGAGCAGTACTTC. Translating gives CASSPTSGRAYEQYF.

The chain joins TRBV6-6 to TRBJ2-1; 7 bases map to TRBD1. Germline V gene sequence: CDR1 MNHNY, CDR2 SVGAGI (reference sequence). J lost 4 bases, V lost 9 bases, and 9 bases had no gene match. The CDR3 is made up of 14 amino acids. Here the CDR3 DNA reads TGTGCCAGGACCGAGGACAGGACGTACAATGAGCAGTTCTTC. It translates to CARTEDRTYNEQFF.

The chain carries TRBV7-6 and TRBJ2-2; 8 nucleotides align to TRBD1. The V and J ends lost 5 bases and 1 base, in that order; junction bases with no gene match: 6. Germline V gives CDR1 SGHVS, CDR2 FNYEAQ. The CDR3 totals 16 residues. The CDR3, as DNA: TGTGCCAGCAGCATGTCCGGGACAGGGAACACCGGGGAGCTGTTTTTT. The encoded protein is CASSMSGTGNTGELFF.

This clone was detected only once. The rearrangement links TRBV4-2 to TRBJ2-1; weak D call: TRBD2 (5 bases). Per germline, CDR1 LGHNA and CDR2 YNFKEQ. This CDR3 is 12 amino acids long. V was trimmed by 0 bases and J by 12 bases, leaving 9 bases between them. CDR3 DNA: TGTGCCAGCAGCCAAGAGGACCGGGGGCAGTTCTTC. It yields the protein CASSQEDRGQFF.

The chain carries TRBV9 and TRBJ2-7, with 8 bases lining up with TRBD2. The trim removed 3 bases at V and 2 bases at J, leaving 13 bases unmatched. Germline CDR1 reads SGDLS; CDR2 reads YYNGEE. The CDR3 runs to 17 residues. CDR3 DNA sequence: TGTGCCAGCAGCGAGACAGAAGCGGGAGCTAAGACCTACGAGCAGTACTTC. It translates to CASSETEAGAKTYEQYF.

The CDR3 bases are TGTGCCAGCAGTTCGATATACAGGGGGCCGGACACTGAAGCTTTCTTT. Protein: CASSSIYRGPDTEAFF. The rearrangement joins TRBV27 to TRBJ1-1, with 9 bases identical to TRBD1. The length of the CDR3 is 16 residues. CDR1 is MNHEY and CDR2 is SMNVEV in the germline V gene (reference sequence). V gave up 4 bases and J gave up 3 bases; unmatched junction bases: 9.

V gene TRBV6-5 combines with J gene TRBJ2-5, with D perhaps matching TRBD2 (6 bases). This CDR3 contains 14 residues. Germline lookup yields CDR1 MNHEY and CDR2 SVGAGI. Trimming pared 2 bases from V and 10 bases from J, leaving 17 bases between. The CDR3 protein is CASSYDTRPGVQYF. The CDR3 nucleotides are TGTGCCAGCAGTTACGACACCCGGCCGGGGGTCCAGTACTTC.

As concerns this clone: Other DNA sequences in this sample translate to the same CDR3. This CDR3 reads CASSVATDTQYF. CDR3 sequence (DNA): TGTGCCAGCAGCGTAGCTACAGATACGCAGTATTTT. This chain uses TRBV9 with TRBJ2-3; D is unclear. The CDR3 extends over 12 amino acids. V shed 0 bases and J shed 3 bases, with 2 bases lying between them. The germline gives CDR1 SGDLS, CDR2 YYNGEE.

This sequence joins TRBV15 and TRBJ2-7, with a weak D call TRBD1 (6 bases). With 0 bases removed from V and 2 bases from J, the gap between germline ends came to 17 bases. Germline V gene lookup returns CDR1 LNHNV and CDR2 YYDKDF (reference sequence). The CDR3 spans 17 residues. CDR3 bases: TGTGCCACCAGCAGAGAGGCCGCTGACAGGATCGCCTACGAGCAGTACTTC. The encoded protein is CATSREAADRIAYEQYF.

The V call is TRBV9, the J call TRBJ2-1; unclear D gene. This CDR3 spans 16 amino acids. V was shortened by 4 bases and J by 0 bases, with 14 bases between the two germline ends. From germline, CDR1 is SGDLS and CDR2 YYNGEE. The CDR3 region has the DNA TGTGCCAGCAGCCCTCACACAGTAAGCTCCTACAATGAGCAGTTCTTC. It is translated as CASSPHTVSSYNEQFF.

The chain carries TRBV19 and TRBJ2-5; D is perhaps TRBD1 (6 bases). V lost 5 bases, J lost 2 bases, and 18 bases lay in between. The germline V gene has CDR1 LNHDA and CDR2 SQIVND (reference sequence). The CDR3 contains 16 residues. The CDR3 sequence is CASSARGHRQQETQYF. The CDR3 DNA follows: TGTGCCAGTAGTGCACGGGGACACCGACAACAAGAGACCCAGTACTTC.

The CDR3 region is CARSGIGQGDEKLFF. In nucleotides, the CDR3 is TGTGCCAGAAGCGGAATAGGACAGGGAGATGAAAAACTGTTTTTT. The V gene is TRBV5-3, the J gene TRBJ1-4, with 8 bases aligning to TRBD1. TRBV5-3 is reported as an ORF; its role is uncertain. The CDR3 has 15 amino acids. V trimming: 4 bases; J trimming: 6 bases; junction bases outside the gene matches: 8.

This clone was seen only a few times. The chain combines TRBV7-6 with TRBJ2-5; maybe TRBD2 (6 bases). The better agreement between TRBJ2-7 and the DNA end casts doubt on the J call. CDR3 length: 14 residues. The germline V gene has CDR1 SGHVS and CDR2 FNYEAQ. The CDR3 DNA reads as TGTGCCAGCAGCCCTTTTGGAGGGAACGGCGAGCAGTACTTC. It is translated as CASSPFGGNGEQYF.